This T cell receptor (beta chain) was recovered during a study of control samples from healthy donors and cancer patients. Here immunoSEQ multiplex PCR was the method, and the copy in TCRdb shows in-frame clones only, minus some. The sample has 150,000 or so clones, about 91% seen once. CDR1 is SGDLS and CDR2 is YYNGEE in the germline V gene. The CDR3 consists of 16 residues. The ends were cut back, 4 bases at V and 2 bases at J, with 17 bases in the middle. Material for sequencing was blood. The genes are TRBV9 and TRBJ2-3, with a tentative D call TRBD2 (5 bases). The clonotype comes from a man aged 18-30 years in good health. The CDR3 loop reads CASSTQSGGDTDTQYF. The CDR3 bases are TGTGCCAGCAGCACCCAGAGCGGAGGTGACACAGATACGCAGTATTTT.